This TCR beta chain was sequenced during a study of blood T cell repertoires in COVID-19. Trimming took 1 base from V and 7 from J; bases not matched to a gene: 8. The CDR3 is made up of 15 amino acids. Germline loops: CDR1 GTSNPN, CDR2 SVGIG (reference sequence). Data came from immunoSEQ multiplex PCR; TCRdb stores just in-frame clones and leaves some out. This sample carries about 190,000 clones, less than 85% of them seen once, and the ten largest clones take roughly 14%. Input material: peripheral blood. The source is a man between 50 and 59 years old who had recovered from COVID-19. The V and J genes are TRBV30 and TRBJ2-3, with 10 bases that match TRBD2. CDR3 sequence reads: CAWSELAGEVNTQYF. The CDR3 nucleotides read TGTGCCTGGAGTGAGCTAGCGGGAGAGGTGAATACGCAGTATTTT.